These 30 T cell receptor beta chains were sequenced from one sample in a study of T cell responses to AZD1222 COVID-19 vaccine. The method was immunoSEQ multiplex PCR; TCRdb's version includes in-frame clones alone and lacks a portion of them. The sample data list about 140,000 clones. Sequences were obtained from peripheral blood. The receptors originated from an adult in good health.

V and J are TRBV10-3 and TRBJ2-2; the match to TRBD1 covers 7 bases. The CDR3 runs 14 residues. The V segment lost 2 bases and the J segment 3 bases; nucleotides outside the gene matches: 0. Germline-derived CDR1 and CDR2 are ENHRY and SYGVKD. The CDR3 protein is CAISEDRDTGELFF. CDR3 DNA: TGTGCCATCAGTGAGGACAGGGACACCGGGGAGCTGTTTTTT.

The chain joins TRBV7-2 to TRBJ1-5; D is possibly TRBD1 (6 bases). This CDR3 region has 15 residues. V was trimmed by 5 bases and J by 2 bases, leaving 13 bases between them. CDR1 SGHTA and CDR2 FQGNSA come from the germline V gene. Here the CDR3 DNA reads TGTGCCAGCAGCGAACAGGGTTTGGGCAATCAGCCCCAGCATTTT. Amino acids: CASSEQGLGNQPQHF.

The V call is TRBV5-4, the J call TRBJ2-1, with D possibly TRBD2 on 5 matching bases. Germline CDR1 is SGHNT and CDR2 is YYREEE (reference sequence). CDR3 size: 19 residues. The V and J ends lost 1 base and 2 bases respectively, with 22 bases between them. Written as DNA, the CDR3 is TGTGCCAGCAGCTTGTCTTGGTCCAGAGGAGCGGCGACCTACAATGAGCAGTTCTTC. It yields the protein CASSLSWSRGAATYNEQFF.

The V call is TRBV5-4, the J call TRBJ2-5; 8 bases are a match to TRBD1. CDR1 and CDR2 (germline): SGHNT, YYREEE (reference sequence). The CDR3 runs to 13 residues. V was pared by 5 bases and J by 5 bases, with 5 bases of the junction left unmatched. The CDR3 loop reads CASRLGQAETQYF. CDR3 coding DNA: TGTGCCAGCAGGCTGGGACAGGCGGAGACCCAGTACTTC.

The V call is TRBV6-5, the J call TRBJ1-1; TRBD1 aligns across 9 bases. Trimming took 10 bases from V and 5 from J; bases not matched to a gene: 11. CDR3 length: 14 residues. Germline V gene data show CDR1 as MNHEY and CDR2 as SVGAGI. The CDR3 protein is CATASGTGRTEAFF. DNA of the CDR3: TGTGCCACCGCCTCCGGGACAGGGAGGACTGAAGCTTTCTTT.

The V gene is TRBV28, the J gene TRBJ1-5; D not resolved. Germline V gene sequence: CDR1 MDHEN, CDR2 SYDVKM. CDR3 length: 16 residues. Deletions cut 4 bases from V and 1 base from J, with 14 bases between. CDR3 sequence: CASSSFKLGSNQPQHF. The CDR3 DNA is TGTGCCAGCAGTTCGTTTAAGCTTGGGAGCAATCAGCCCCAGCATTTT.

The chain joins TRBV18 to TRBJ1-5; D perhaps matches TRBD1 (5 bases). Trimming took 3 bases from V and 5 from J, leaving 11 bases between them. The CDR3 contains 14 residues. Per germline, CDR1 KGHSH and CDR2 LQKENI. The CDR3 coding sequence is TGTGCCAGCTCACCCCAGACAGCCGATCAGCCCCAGCATTTT. It codes for CASSPQTADQPQHF. Complete variable domain (other parts from reference TRBV18 and TRBJ1-5): NAGVMQNPRHLVRRRGQEARLRCSPMKGHSHVYWYRQLPEEGLKFMVYLQKENIIDESGMPKERFSAEFPKEGPSILRIQQVVRGDSAAYFCASSPQTADQPQHFGDGTRLSIL.

The chain uses TRBV7-9 and TRBJ1-2; 8 nucleotides agree with TRBD1. CDR1 SEHNR and CDR2 FQNEAQ come from the germline V gene (reference sequence). The CDR3 has 16 residues. J lost 3 bases, V lost 1 base, and 7 bases had no gene match. The CDR3 loop is CASSLGLTGADYGYTF. The CDR3 DNA reads TGTGCCAGCAGCTTAGGGCTGACAGGGGCCGACTATGGCTACACCTTC.

The chain recombines TRBV6-1 with TRBJ1-1; the match to TRBD1 covers 8 bases. After removal of 3 bases from V and 8 bases from J, the junction contained 8 bases not matched to a gene. The germline CDR1 and CDR2 sequences are MNHNS and SASEGT. This CDR3 is built from 14 residues. The CDR3 DNA reads TGTGCCAGCAGTGACGGACAGGGAGTTTCAGAAGCTTTCTTT. Translation gives CASSDGQGVSEAFF.

V gene TRBV21-1 combines with J gene TRBJ2-6; the table's D call TRBD1 went unverified against the DNA. TRBV21-1 is noted as a pseudogene. This CDR3 is built from 20 residues. CDR3 in amino acids: CASSKAGGTGGASGANVLTF. Written as DNA, the CDR3 is TGTGCCAGCAGCAAAGCGGGAGGGACAGGGGGCGCGTCGGGGGCCAACGTCCTGACTTTC.

The J gene is TRBJ2-5, the V gene TRBV20-1; the D is unclear. Germline CDR1 reads DFQATT; CDR2 reads SNEGSKA (reference sequence). This CDR3 has 10 amino acids. The germline V and J ends were trimmed by 6 bases and 5 bases, with 7 bases remaining between them. This chain's CDR3 is CSADPETQYF. The CDR3 coding sequence is TGCAGTGCCGACCCGGAGACCCAGTACTTC.

The rearrangement links TRBV15 to TRBJ1-4; 10 nucleotides line up with TRBD1. Trimming cost V 5 bases and J 8 bases; bases outside gene matches: 5. The germline V gene encodes CDR1 LNHNV and CDR2 YYDKDF (reference sequence). This CDR3 is 14 amino acids long. The DNA of the CDR3 is TGTGCCACCAGCCTGGACAGGGGGAAAGAAAAACTGTTTTTT. Its translation: CATSLDRGKEKLFF.

With regard to this clone: In the same sample, other DNA sequences code for this CDR3. The chain links TRBV2 to TRBJ1-2; 7 nucleotides agree with TRBD1. The CDR3 runs 13 residues. The V gene end was trimmed by 4 bases and the J gene end by 3 bases; junction bases not matched to a gene: 2. In germline, CDR1 is SNHLY, CDR2 FYNNEI. This CDR3 is CASSGGQYYGYTF. The CDR3 nucleotides are TGTGCCAGCAGTGGGGGACAGTACTATGGCTACACCTTC.

The chain couples TRBV29-1 to TRBJ2-1; TRBD1 agrees at 7 bases. V lost 6 bases, J lost 2 bases, and 7 bases stayed unmatched. The CDR3 is 14 amino acids. CDR1 and CDR2 from the germline V gene are SQVTM and ANQGSEA. The CDR3 reads CSVLDRQPYNEQFF. The DNA of the CDR3 is TGCAGCGTCTTGGACAGGCAACCCTACAATGAGCAGTTCTTC.

The chain has TRBV4-2 and TRBJ1-2, with TRBD1 matching 7 bases. With 4 bases clipped from V and 4 bases from J, the junction kept 9 bases outside the gene matches. The CDR3 runs to 15 residues. Germline loops: CDR1 LGHNA, CDR2 YNFKEQ. CDR3 sequence: CASSPMEGAPYGYTF. The CDR3 bases are TGTGCCAGCAGCCCCATGGAGGGGGCCCCCTATGGCTACACCTTC.

This rearrangement joins TRBV11-2 to TRBJ1-4, with unresolved D. The CDR3 loop spans 15 amino acids. V was trimmed by 3 bases and J by 2 bases, leaving 10 bases between them. Germline lookup yields CDR1 SGHAT and CDR2 FQNNGV. Here the CDR3 DNA reads TGTGCCAGCAGCTTGTTTTCCGGGACTAATGAAAAACTGTTTTTT. It encodes CASSLFSGTNEKLFF.

This rearrangement joins TRBV6-5 to TRBJ2-7, with D unclear. The CDR3 loop spans 12 amino acids. Germline V gives CDR1 MNHEY, CDR2 SVGAGI. Between the trimmed V and J ends, which lost 6 bases and 3 bases, there was a span of 9 bases. The chain's CDR3 is CASSNWGYEQYF. The CDR3 DNA reads TGTGCCAGCAGCAACTGGGGCTACGAGCAGTACTTC.

This chain uses TRBV11-3 with TRBJ2-5; D is possibly TRBD1 (5 bases). The CDR3 extends over 16 amino acids. Germline-derived CDR1 and CDR2 are SGHNT and YENEEA. The ends were cut back, 4 bases at V and 2 bases at J, with 17 bases in the middle. In nucleotides, the CDR3 is TGTGCCAGCAGCTACGCCCCACTACAGGATCAAGAGACCCAGTACTTC. It codes for CASSYAPLQDQETQYF.

The rearrangement links TRBV15 to TRBJ1-1, with TRBD1 matching 8 bases. V lost 0 bases and J lost 1; bases outside the gene matches: 7. CDR3 length: 17 residues. Germline loops: CDR1 LNHNV, CDR2 YYDKDF (reference sequence). In DNA, the CDR3 is TGTGCCACCAGCAGAGATCTGGCAGGGGGCTGGAACACTGAAGCTTTCTTT. Its protein is CATSRDLAGGWNTEAFF.

The rearrangement joins TRBV29-1 to TRBJ2-1; the D is unclear. V lost 4 bases, J lost 2 bases, and 12 bases lay in between. The CDR3 extends over 14 amino acids. Germline V gives CDR1 SQVTM, CDR2 ANQGSEA. CDR3 nucleotide sequence: TGCAGCGTTGGGCCGGCTAGGGCCTACAATGAGCAGTTCTTC. This sequence encodes CSVGPARAYNEQFF.

The chain couples TRBV14 to TRBJ2-1, with 7 nucleotides matching TRBD1. The CDR3 contains 15 residues. The germline V gene has CDR1 SGHDN and CDR2 FVKESK. Trimming cost V 4 bases and J 1 base; bases outside gene matches: 4. The CDR3 nucleotides are TGTGCCAGCAGCCCGGGACAGCGATCCTACAATGAGCAGTTCTTC. This gives the protein CASSPGQRSYNEQFF.

V usage is TRBV7-9 and J usage is TRBJ1-2; D not certain. This CDR3 contains 15 residues. The germline V gene has CDR1 SEHNR and CDR2 FQNEAQ (reference sequence). Deletions cut 10 bases from V and 4 bases from J, with 22 bases between. CDR3 region: CATTSGDGSLYGYTF. CDR3 bases: TGTGCCACCACTTCAGGCGATGGAAGCCTCTATGGCTACACCTTC.

This chain joins TRBV5-1 and TRBJ2-1; possibly TRBD1 or TRBD2 for D (6 bases each). The CDR3 extends over 14 amino acids. The V gene's germline CDR1 is SGHRS and CDR2 YFSETQ. V gave up 6 bases and J gave up 7 bases, with 17 bases separating them. CDR3 DNA: TGCGCCAGCACCGTCGGGGGCCAGGGGAATGAGCAGTTCTTC. Protein: CASTVGGQGNEQFF.

V usage is TRBV5-1 and J usage is TRBJ2-2, with D maybe TRBD1 (6 bases). V lost 1 base and J 7 bases, leaving 8 bases between the germline ends. CDR1 and CDR2 (germline): SGHRS, YFSETQ. The CDR3 has 13 amino acids. As DNA, the CDR3 is TGCGCCAGCAGCTTGCAGGGGCGCGGGGAGCTGTTTTTT. It is translated as CASSLQGRGELFF.

CDR3 residues: CASSPKGASNQPQHF. CDR3 bases: TGTGCCAGCTCACCAAAGGGAGCTAGCAATCAGCCCCAGCATTTT. J is TRBJ1-5 and V is TRBV18, with unresolved D. Between the trimmed V and J ends, which lost 2 bases and 0 bases, there was a span of 8 bases. The CDR3 covers 15 residues. The germline V gene has CDR1 KGHSH and CDR2 LQKENI.

This rearrangement joins TRBV10-3 to TRBJ1-5; tentatively, D is TRBD1 (5 bases). The CDR3 loop spans 14 amino acids. Trimming removed 0 bases from V and 5 bases from J, with 8 bases in between. CDR1 and CDR2 (germline): ENHRY, SYGVKD. CDR3 in amino acids: CAISESSGDQPQHF. The CDR3, as DNA: TGTGCCATCAGTGAGTCGTCGGGGGATCAGCCCCAGCATTTT.

The chain carries TRBV19 and TRBJ1-4; D remains unclear. Between the trimmed V and J ends, which lost 4 bases and 5 bases, there was a span of 14 bases. Germline V gene sequence: CDR1 LNHDA, CDR2 SQIVND (reference sequence). The CDR3 runs to 15 residues. CDR3 nucleotides: TGTGCCAGTAGTACGCCGCCAGCGGGAAATGAAAAACTGTTTTTT. Encoded protein: CASSTPPAGNEKLFF.

In DNA form, the CDR3 reads TGCAGCGTAGACGACGGTAAAGAGACCCAGTACTTC. Its protein is CSVDDGKETQYF. The chain links TRBV29-1 to TRBJ2-5; D remains unclear. This CDR3 spans 12 amino acids. The V gene lost 6 bases and the J gene lost 3 bases, with 11 bases spanning the gap. Germline V gene data show CDR1 as SQVTM and CDR2 as ANQGSEA.

The gene calls are TRBV9 and TRBJ2-7, with D perhaps TRBD2 (6 bases). The CDR3 has 13 amino acids. Trimming took off 4 bases at V and 0 bases at J, with 8 bases between the two ends. Germline V gene lookup returns CDR1 SGDLS and CDR2 YYNGEE. The CDR3, as DNA: TGTGCCAGCAGCTCCGGGGGCTCCTACGAGCAGTACTTC. The encoded protein is CASSSGGSYEQYF.

The chain employs TRBV28 and TRBJ1-2, with 12 bases fitting TRBD1. Germline V gives CDR1 MDHEN, CDR2 SYDVKM. The CDR3 has 18 residues. Trimming took 2 bases from V and 4 from J; bases not matched to a gene: 11. As DNA, the CDR3 is TGTGCCAGCAGTTTAGGGTCGGGACAGGGGGCCTCCTTCTATGGCTACACCTTC. This encodes CASSLGSGQGASFYGYTF.